This T cell receptor (beta chain) was observed in a study of shared clonotypes between healthy human individuals. Every subset's genomic DNA went evenly onto several immunoSEQ plates. Assay: immunoSEQ multiplex PCR; the TCRdb copy retains only in-frame clones and omits some. Of approximately 500,000 clones listed, roughly 80% are singletons. The CDR3 has 13 amino acids. V gave up 0 bases and J gave up 2 bases, with 5 bases separating them. Germline CDR1 reads SGHNT; CDR2 reads YYREEE (reference sequence). The chain employs TRBV5-4 and TRBJ1-1; no clear D. The specimen sequenced was PBMCs. The receptor was derived from a woman between 35 and 50 years old in good health. Some clones in this sample may be carry-over from other donors' samples. CDR3 DNA: TGTGCCAGCAGCTTGGAGGGTAACACTGAAGCTTTCTTT. Encoded protein: CASSLEGNTEAFF.